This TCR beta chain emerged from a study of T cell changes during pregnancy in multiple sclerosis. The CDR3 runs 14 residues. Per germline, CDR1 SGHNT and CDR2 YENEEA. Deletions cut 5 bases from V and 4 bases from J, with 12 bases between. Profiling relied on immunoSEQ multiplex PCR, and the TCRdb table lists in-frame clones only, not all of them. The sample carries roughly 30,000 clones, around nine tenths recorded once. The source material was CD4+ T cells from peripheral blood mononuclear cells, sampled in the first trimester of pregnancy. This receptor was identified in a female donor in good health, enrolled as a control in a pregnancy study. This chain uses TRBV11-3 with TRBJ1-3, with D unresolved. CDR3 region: CASSHGLDGNTIYF. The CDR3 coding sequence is TGTGCCAGCAGCCACGGACTGGACGGAAACACCATATATTTT. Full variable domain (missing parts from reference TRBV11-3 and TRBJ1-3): EAGVVQSPRYKIIEKKQPVAFWCNPISGHNTLYWYLQNLGQGPELLIRYENEEAVDDSQLPKDRFSAERLKGVDSTLKIQPAELGDSAVYLCASSHGLDGNTIYFGEGSWLTVV.